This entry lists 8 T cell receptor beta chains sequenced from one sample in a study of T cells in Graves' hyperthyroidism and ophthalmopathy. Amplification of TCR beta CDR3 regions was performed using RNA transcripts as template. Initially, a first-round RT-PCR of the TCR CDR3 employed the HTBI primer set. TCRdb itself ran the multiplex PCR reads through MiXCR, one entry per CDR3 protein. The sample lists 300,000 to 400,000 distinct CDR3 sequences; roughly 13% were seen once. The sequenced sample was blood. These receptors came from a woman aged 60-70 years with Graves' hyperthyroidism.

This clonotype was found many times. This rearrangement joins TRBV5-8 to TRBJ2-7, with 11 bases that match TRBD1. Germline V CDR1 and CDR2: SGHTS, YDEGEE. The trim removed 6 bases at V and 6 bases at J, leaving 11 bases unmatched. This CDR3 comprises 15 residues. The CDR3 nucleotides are TGTGCCAGCAACGCTCAGGGACAGGGGGTTCGCGAGCAGTACTTC. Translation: CASNAQGQGVREQYF.

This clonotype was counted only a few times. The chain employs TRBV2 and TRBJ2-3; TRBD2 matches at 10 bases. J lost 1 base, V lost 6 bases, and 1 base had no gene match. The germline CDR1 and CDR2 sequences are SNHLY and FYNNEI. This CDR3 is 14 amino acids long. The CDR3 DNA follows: TGTGCCAGCAGAGGGACTAGCGGCACAGATACGCAGTATTTT. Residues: CASRGTSGTDTQYF.

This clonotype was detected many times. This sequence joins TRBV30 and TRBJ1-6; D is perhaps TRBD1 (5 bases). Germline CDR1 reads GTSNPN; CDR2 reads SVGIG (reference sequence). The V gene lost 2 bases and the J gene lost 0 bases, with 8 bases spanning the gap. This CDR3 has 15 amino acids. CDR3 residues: CAWSWGSSYNSPLHF. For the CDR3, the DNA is TGTGCCTGGAGTTGGGGGAGCTCCTATAATTCACCCCTCCACTTT.

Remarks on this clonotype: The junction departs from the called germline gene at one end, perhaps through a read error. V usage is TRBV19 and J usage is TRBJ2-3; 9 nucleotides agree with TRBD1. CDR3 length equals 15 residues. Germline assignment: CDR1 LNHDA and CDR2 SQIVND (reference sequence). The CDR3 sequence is CAGSKQGANTDTQYF. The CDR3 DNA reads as TGTGCCGGTAGTAAACAGGGGGCTAACACAGATACGCAGTATTTT.

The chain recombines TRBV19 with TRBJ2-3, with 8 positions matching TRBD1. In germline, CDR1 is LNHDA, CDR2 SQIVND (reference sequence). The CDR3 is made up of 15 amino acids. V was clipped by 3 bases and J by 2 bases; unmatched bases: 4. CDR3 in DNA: TGTGCCAGTAGTATCGGGACAGGATACACAGATACGCAGTATTTT. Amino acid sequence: CASSIGTGYTDTQYF.

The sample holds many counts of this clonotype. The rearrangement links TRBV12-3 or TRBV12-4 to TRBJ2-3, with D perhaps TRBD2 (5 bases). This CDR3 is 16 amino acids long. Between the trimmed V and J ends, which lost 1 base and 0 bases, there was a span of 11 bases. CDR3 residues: CASSLEVGGSTDTQYF. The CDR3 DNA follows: TGTGCCAGCAGTTTAGAGGTGGGCGGGAGCACAGATACGCAGTATTTT.

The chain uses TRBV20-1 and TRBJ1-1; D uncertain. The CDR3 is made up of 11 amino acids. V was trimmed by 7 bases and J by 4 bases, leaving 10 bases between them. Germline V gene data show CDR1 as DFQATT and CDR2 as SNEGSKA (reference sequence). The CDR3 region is CSVRGVTEAFF. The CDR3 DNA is TGCAGTGTGCGGGGTGTCACTGAAGCTTTCTTT.

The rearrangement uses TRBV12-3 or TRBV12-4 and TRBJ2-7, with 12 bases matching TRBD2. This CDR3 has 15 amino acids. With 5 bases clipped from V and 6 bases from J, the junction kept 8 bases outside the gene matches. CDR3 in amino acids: CASSLTASGRAEQYF. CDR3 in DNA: TGTGCCAGCAGTCTAACGGCTAGCGGGAGGGCCGAGCAGTACTTC.